These 14 T cell receptor beta chains were all obtained from the same sample, sequenced in a study of CD8 T cells in ankylosing spondylitis. TCRdb reanalysed the 5' RACE reads using MiXCR and keeps one entry per CDR3 protein. The sample holds about 300,000 distinct CDR3 sequences; about a fifth are singletons and the top ten take 3.5% to 4.5%. The source material was blood, either unsorted or a sorted T cell fraction (not recorded which). The source of these receptors is a female donor with ankylosing spondylitis or in good health (not recorded which).

In its sample, this clonotype was seen once. The chain couples TRBV6-2 or TRBV6-3 to TRBJ2-4; 15 nucleotides line up with TRBD2. The CDR3 runs 17 residues. Unmatched junction bases numbered 16, after V lost 5 bases and J lost 14 bases. The germline gives CDR1 MNHEY, CDR2 SVGEGT. This CDR3 is CASSPPGLAGGPMKKYF. The CDR3 nucleotides read TGTGCCAGCAGTCCCCCGGGACTAGCGGGGGGACCGATGAAGAAGTACTTC.

This clonotype was seen a handful of times. The chain combines TRBV4-2 with TRBJ2-4; TRBD2 matches 16 bases. There are 18 residues in the CDR3. With V trimmed by 5 bases and J by 1 base, 5 bases remained unmatched. Germline V gene data show CDR1 as LGHNA and CDR2 as YNFKEQ. CDR3 loop: CASSKGLAGGPAKNIQYF. The DNA for the CDR3 is TGTGCCAGCAGCAAGGGACTAGCGGGAGGGCCGGCCAAAAACATTCAGTACTTC.

This clonotype was found many times. The chain combines TRBV20-1 with TRBJ2-5; D tentatively fits TRBD1 or TRBD2 (6 bases each). CDR1 DFQATT and CDR2 SNEGSKA come from the germline V gene (reference sequence). The V end lost 3 bases, the J end lost 5 bases, and 19 bases lay between the germline ends. This CDR3 region has 15 residues. The CDR3 nucleotides read TGCAGTGCTAGCACGCCATCTAGAGGGGGGGAGACCCAGTACTTC. Amino acid sequence: CSASTPSRGGETQYF.

This clonotype was detected ten times or more. V gene TRBV20-1 combines with J gene TRBJ2-1; D tentatively reads TRBD1 or TRBD2 (6 bases each). V shed 6 bases and J shed 9 bases, with 21 bases lying between them. CDR3 length: 14 amino acids. Germline loops: CDR1 DFQATT, CDR2 SNEGSKA (reference sequence). CDR3 bases: TGCAGTGCCAACCTCTTGGGGGGCGGCGGTGAGCAGTTCTTC. This codes for CSANLLGGGGEQFF.

J is TRBJ2-1 and V is TRBV7-2; tentatively, D is TRBD2 (6 bases). Germline assignment: CDR1 SGHTA and CDR2 FQGNSA. Trimming stripped 0 bases from V and 4 bases from J, with 10 bases between. The CDR3 has 15 amino acids. The CDR3 protein is CASSLARGTYNEQFF. The CDR3 DNA is TGTGCCAGCAGCTTAGCGCGAGGGACTTACAATGAGCAGTTCTTC.

This clonotype occurred a few times. The chain's CDR3 is CASSLASRVSSYNEQFF. CDR3 coding DNA: TGTGCCAGCAGCTTGGCCTCCAGGGTGAGCTCCTACAATGAGCAGTTCTTC. V gene TRBV5-5 combines with J gene TRBJ2-1; D might be TRBD1 (5 bases). Germline V gives CDR1 SGHKS, CDR2 YYEKEE (reference sequence). This CDR3 has 17 residues. Trimming left V 0 bases short and J 0 bases short, with 13 bases between.

The chain uses TRBV6-2 or TRBV6-3 and TRBJ2-6; tentatively, D is TRBD2 (5 bases). This CDR3 region has 18 residues. Trimming pared 0 bases from V and 4 bases from J, leaving 16 bases between. Germline-derived CDR1 and CDR2 are MNHEY and SVGEGT. CDR3 amino acids: CASSYSKGVGAGANVLTF. The CDR3 DNA follows: TGTGCCAGCAGTTACTCGAAGGGTGTGGGAGCAGGGGCCAACGTCCTGACTTTC.

This clonotype was observed a handful of times. J is TRBJ1-5 and V is TRBV20-1; 10 bases are shared with TRBD1. The CDR3 is 13 amino acids. Germline lookup yields CDR1 DFQATT and CDR2 SNEGSKA (reference sequence). The ends lost 5 bases at V and 7 bases at J; junction bases unmatched: 5. CDR3 region: CSAGGQGGQPQHF. CDR3 in DNA: TGCAGTGCTGGCGGACAGGGGGGACAGCCCCAGCATTTT.

The chain carries TRBV20-1 and TRBJ2-5; TRBD2 aligns across 10 bases. Germline V gives CDR1 DFQATT, CDR2 SNEGSKA (reference sequence). V was pared by 2 bases and J by 5 bases, with 5 bases of the junction left unmatched. CDR3 length: 14 residues. CDR3 in amino acids: CSARPLAGAETQYF. In DNA, the CDR3 is TGCAGTGCTAGACCCCTAGCGGGAGCCGAGACCCAGTACTTC.

A few counts support this clonotype. V and J are TRBV28 and TRBJ1-1, with D hard to call. This CDR3 region has 14 residues. V was trimmed by 6 bases and J by 6 bases, leaving 17 bases between them. Germline V lookup: CDR1 MDHEN, CDR2 SYDVKM. The CDR3 region is CASSRSGRYPEAFF. The CDR3 DNA reads TGTGCCAGCAGCCGTTCCGGACGTTACCCTGAAGCTTTCTTT. Complete variable domain (other parts from reference TRBV28 and TRBJ1-1): DVKVTQSSRYLVKRTGEKVFLECVQDMDHENMFWYRQDPGLGLRLIYFSYDVKMKEKGDIPEGYSVSREKKERFSLILESASTNQTSMYLCASSRSGRYPEAFFGQGTRLTVV.

The chain combines TRBV7-2 with TRBJ2-7; a weak D match, TRBD1 (6 bases). CDR1 and CDR2 (germline): SGHTA, FQGNSA. CDR3 length: 15 residues. V lost 8 bases to trimming and J lost 0 bases, with 17 bases between them. The CDR3 spells CASVLTGTHSYEQYF. CDR3 DNA: TGTGCCAGCGTGCTAACCGGGACACACTCCTACGAGCAGTACTTC.

This clonotype has ten or more counts. This chain joins TRBV6-5 and TRBJ1-2; D ambiguous. V was trimmed by 2 bases and J by 2 bases, leaving 6 bases between them. The germline V gene encodes CDR1 MNHEY and CDR2 SVGAGI. The CDR3 covers 13 residues. The CDR3 spells CASSYGRNYGYTF. CDR3 bases: TGTGCCAGCAGTTACGGTCGGAACTATGGCTACACCTTC.

This chain links TRBV3-1 with TRBJ2-3; 9 bases line up with TRBD1. This CDR3 has 16 residues. Germline V gives CDR1 LGHDT, CDR2 YNNKEL (reference sequence). V trimming: 4 bases; J trimming: 6 bases; junction bases outside the gene matches: 11. CDR3 residues: CASSPGLQGAIDTQYF. CDR3 sequence (DNA): TGTGCCAGCAGCCCAGGATTACAGGGGGCTATCGATACGCAGTATTTT.

There are many counts of this clonotype. The chain employs TRBV20-1 and TRBJ1-1; D not certain. The germline V and J ends were trimmed by 5 bases and 4 bases, with 14 bases remaining between them. The CDR3 contains 13 residues. Germline CDR1 is DFQATT and CDR2 is SNEGSKA (reference sequence). For the CDR3, the DNA is TGCAGTGCTGGCGGAAAGGACGGCACTGAAGCTTTCTTT. Translating it yields CSAGGKDGTEAFF.